The text below deals with one T cell receptor (beta chain). The data originate from a study of blood T cell repertoires in COVID-19. Study-level information: From T cells, B-cell-depleted T cells, or PBMCs came the material, which was cDNA or gDNA.

Under the authors' procedure: How many nucleated cells were present was estimated from reference gene primer amplification. Clones were read by immunoSEQ multiplex PCR, and TCRdb kept only the in-frame ones, dropping some. V, J and clone size were drawn from that table, and D and trimming were deduced from the DNA. The repertoire holds 100,000 to 150,000 clones, 70% to 90% seen once, with roughly 8% in the top ten. The sequence came from a man aged 50 or older with acute or convalescent COVID-19. The sample consisted of peripheral blood.

CDR3 bases: TGTGCCAGCAGCTCTCCCGGGACACCTGCTTCGACGCAGTATTTT. It translates to CASSSPGTPASTQYF. This chain joins TRBV7-9 and TRBJ2-3, with a weak D call TRBD1 (6 bases). Trimming stripped 4 bases from V and 9 bases from J, with 20 bases between. Per the germline V gene, CDR1 is SEHNR and CDR2 is FQNEAQ (reference sequence). This CDR3 region has 15 residues.